The 27 T cell receptor beta chains in this list originate from one sample, sequenced in a study of T cells in Graves' hyperthyroidism and ophthalmopathy. Amplified TCR beta CDR3 regions came from RNA transcripts. The HTBI primer set was used in a first-round RT-PCR of the TCR CDR3. TCRdb recomputed calls from the multiplex PCR reads with MiXCR, one row per CDR3 protein. The table includes about 180,000 distinct CDR3 sequences, about a sixth detected once. Sequencing was done on a sample of blood. The receptor set was obtained from a woman aged 50 to 60 with Graves' hyperthyroidism.

This clonotype was detected many times. The chain links TRBV7-6 to TRBJ2-5; 7 nucleotides align to TRBD1. The V and J ends lost 5 bases and 2 bases, in that order; junction bases with no gene match: 11. The CDR3 is 16 residues long. Germline V gene sequence: CDR1 SGHVS, CDR2 FNYEAQ. CDR3 sequence reads: CASSNAGTVIQETQYF. In DNA form, the CDR3 reads TGTGCCAGCAGCAACGCCGGGACAGTGATTCAAGAGACCCAGTACTTC.

This clonotype was found many times. V usage is TRBV5-1 and J usage is TRBJ2-5; a weak D match, TRBD2 (5 bases). Germline V gene data show CDR1 as SGHRS and CDR2 as YFSETQ. The CDR3 is made up of 15 amino acids. V was shortened by 0 bases and J by 5 bases, with 14 bases between the two germline ends. CDR3 loop: CASSLVGGTGETQYF. The CDR3, as DNA: TGCGCCAGCAGCTTGGTAGGAGGAACCGGGGAGACCCAGTACTTC.

This clonotype appeared many times. The chain joins TRBV7-9 to TRBJ1-1; a possible D gene is TRBD1 (5 bases). The CDR3 has 12 amino acids. The ends were cut back, 4 bases at V and 11 bases at J, with 14 bases in the middle. Germline V gene data show CDR1 as SEHNR and CDR2 as FQNEAQ (reference sequence). The CDR3 region has the DNA TGTGCCAGCAGCTCCCTTCAGACAGCGGCTTTCTTT. This translates into CASSSLQTAAFF.

The V call is TRBV20-1, the J call TRBJ1-2; 8 nucleotides match TRBD1. The length of the CDR3 is 15 residues. Germline CDR1 is DFQATT and CDR2 is SNEGSKA (reference sequence). Trimming removed 3 bases from V and 4 bases from J; junction bases left unmatched: 10. The chain's CDR3 is CSARTTRDRIYGYTF. CDR3 coding DNA: TGCAGTGCTAGGACAACCAGGGACAGGATCTATGGCTACACCTTC.

This clonotype came up many times. The V gene is TRBV7-9, the J gene TRBJ2-6; D uncertain. This CDR3 is built from 15 residues. In germline, CDR1 is SEHNR, CDR2 FQNEAQ (reference sequence). V lost 5 bases and J 1 base, leaving 9 bases between the germline ends. The CDR3 DNA reads as TGTGCCAGCAGCCCCCCGACATCTGGGGCCAACGTCCTGACTTTC. Its translation is CASSPPTSGANVLTF. Together with reference TRBV7-9 and TRBJ2-6, the CDR3 gives the full variable domain: DTGVSQNPRHKITKRGQNVTFRCDPISEHNRLYWYRQTLGQGPEFLTYFQNEAQLEKSRLLSDRFSAERPKGSFSTLEIQRTEQGDSAMYLCASSPPTSGANVLTFGAGSRLTVL.

This clonotype was recorded a few times. This rearrangement joins TRBV9 to TRBJ2-1, with 9 bases identical to TRBD2. CDR3 length: 19 residues. The germline CDR1 and CDR2 sequences are SGDLS and YYNGEE. With 0 bases clipped from V and 3 bases from J, the junction kept 13 bases outside the gene matches. The CDR3 sequence is CASSVEVGVAGGLYNEQFF. For the CDR3, the DNA is TGTGCCAGCAGCGTAGAGGTAGGGGTGGCGGGGGGGCTCTACAATGAGCAGTTCTTC.

The rearrangement joins TRBV2 to TRBJ1-5; possibly TRBD1 for D (6 bases). V was cut by 2 bases and J by 2 bases, with 7 bases left in between. The CDR3 spans 14 residues. The V gene's germline CDR1 is SNHLY and CDR2 FYNNEI. The CDR3 coding sequence is TGTGCCAGCAGTGAAAAGGGGGGCAATCAGCCCCAGCATTTT. Its translation is CASSEKGGNQPQHF.

In this sample, this clonotype turned up many times. The V call is TRBV7-9, the J call TRBJ2-2; D possibly matches TRBD1 or TRBD2 (6 bases each). There are 15 residues in the CDR3. Trimming stripped 6 bases from V and 0 bases from J, with 11 bases between. Germline CDR1 and CDR2: SEHNR and FQNEAQ (reference sequence). The chain's CDR3 is CASRQGGTNTGELFF. The CDR3 bases are TGTGCCAGCAGACAGGGCGGGACGAACACCGGGGAGCTGTTTTTT.

This clonotype was observed many times. This chain joins TRBV7-6 and TRBJ1-2; tentatively, D is TRBD1 (5 bases). This CDR3 comprises 14 residues. CDR1 and CDR2 (germline): SGHVS, FNYEAQ. Trimming took 5 bases from V and 0 from J, leaving 10 bases between them. The CDR3: CASSLDSSNYGYTF. The CDR3 DNA follows: TGTGCCAGCAGCCTTGACAGTTCTAACTATGGCTACACCTTC.

This clonotype was seen repeatedly, ten times or more. The chain is built from TRBV7-2 and TRBJ2-3, with 7 bases that match TRBD1. The length of the CDR3 is 14 residues. V lost 6 bases and J lost 6; bases outside the gene matches: 9. CDR1 SGHTA and CDR2 FQGNSA come from the germline V gene. CDR3 loop: CASRTQGYVDTQYF. Written as DNA, the CDR3 is TGTGCCAGCAGGACACAGGGGTACGTGGATACGCAGTATTTT.

This clonotype was detected ten times or more. The chain joins TRBV11-3 to TRBJ2-1, with D perhaps assigned TRBD1 or TRBD2 (5 bases each). The CDR3 is 15 residues long. Trimming pared 2 bases from V and 6 bases from J, leaving 14 bases between. CDR1 and CDR2 from the germline V gene are SGHNT and YENEEA. The CDR3 sequence: CASSLRLVGVNEQFF. CDR3 bases: TGTGCCAGCAGCTTAAGGTTAGTGGGGGTCAATGAGCAGTTCTTC.

The chain combines TRBV3-1 with TRBJ2-3; TRBD2 agrees at 12 bases. Germline lookup yields CDR1 LGHDT and CDR2 YNNKEL (reference sequence). The CDR3 has 17 residues. The J segment lost 2 bases and the V segment lost 1 base, leaving 4 bases of the junction unmatched. DNA of the CDR3: TGTGCCAGCAGCCAAGTACGGACTAGCGGGGCCACAGATACGCAGTATTTT. Its translation is CASSQVRTSGATDTQYF.

In its sample, this clonotype was seen many times. This chain connects TRBV6-2 or TRBV6-3 to TRBJ1-1, with D maybe TRBD1 (6 bases). CDR1 and CDR2 (germline): MNHEY, SVGEGT. The V and J ends lost 5 bases and 0 bases respectively, with 19 bases between them. This CDR3 is built from 17 residues. The CDR3 nucleotides are TGTGCCAGCAGTAGCGACAGGAGGGGGACCCTGAACACTGAAGCTTTCTTT. Its translation is CASSSDRRGTLNTEAFF.

Many counts were recorded for this clonotype. This sequence joins TRBV6-1 and TRBJ2-2; D not resolved. The germline V and J ends were trimmed by 3 bases and 1 base, with 6 bases remaining between them. CDR3 size: 14 residues. CDR1 MNHNS and CDR2 SASEGT come from the germline V gene. CDR3 bases: TGTGCCAGCAGTGATTGGATGAACACCGGGGAGCTGTTTTTT. This translates into CASSDWMNTGELFF.

The chain combines TRBV3-1 with TRBJ2-2; D might be TRBD2 (5 bases). The germline V and J ends were trimmed by 4 bases and 10 bases, with 19 bases remaining between them. The CDR3 is 15 residues long. Germline V lookup: CDR1 LGHDT, CDR2 YNNKEL (reference sequence). CDR3 coding DNA: TGTGCCAGCAGCCCTCGGGCTAGCATGACCAAGGAGCTGTTTTTT. It translates to CASSPRASMTKELFF.

V is TRBV28 and J is TRBJ2-5; 8 bases align to TRBD1. V shed 6 bases, J shed 5 bases, and the junction held 11 bases outside the gene matches. Germline CDR1 is MDHEN and CDR2 is SYDVKM. This CDR3 has 15 amino acids. CDR3 loop: CASSLDRGREETQYF. The DNA for the CDR3 is TGTGCCAGCAGCCTAGACAGGGGTAGGGAGGAGACCCAGTACTTC.

This clonotype was seen many times. The chain carries TRBV7-2 and TRBJ1-1; D remains ambiguous. This CDR3 region has 13 residues. Per the germline V gene, CDR1 is SGHTA and CDR2 is FQGNSA. Trimming pared 0 bases from V and 4 bases from J, leaving 6 bases between. The CDR3 spells CASSLALLTEAFF. The CDR3 DNA is TGTGCCAGCAGCTTAGCACTGCTCACTGAAGCTTTCTTT.

The chain employs TRBV4-1 and TRBJ2-7; TRBD1 matches at 12 bases. Germline values: CDR1 MGHRA, CDR2 YSYEKL. V was pared by 1 base and J by 6 bases, with 4 bases of the junction left unmatched. The CDR3 is 15 amino acids. CDR3 sequence: CASSQGGTGGGEQYF. DNA for the CDR3: TGCGCCAGCAGCCAAGGGGGGACAGGGGGCGGCGAGCAGTACTTC.

This clonotype was observed a handful of times. A much larger clone lies one base from this, so it may be a read error. The chain links TRBV28 to TRBJ1-5, with 9 nucleotides matching TRBD1. Germline-derived CDR1 and CDR2 are MDHEN and SYDVKM. CDR3 length: 17 residues. The CDR3, as DNA: TGTACCAGCGTACAAACAGGGGGCGGGAGGTATGGTCAGCCCCAGCATTTT. Protein: CTSVQTGGGRYGQPQHF.

This clonotype was seen ten or more times. The CDR3 DNA is TGCGCCAGCAGCTTGGCCGCAACAGCTCAAGAGACCCAGTACTTC. Translating it yields CASSLAATAQETQYF. The V gene is TRBV5-1, the J gene TRBJ2-5; D uncertain. Per the germline V gene, CDR1 is SGHRS and CDR2 is YFSETQ. This CDR3 is built from 15 residues. V was shortened by 0 bases and J by 2 bases, with 11 bases between the two germline ends.

This clonotype was seen at least ten times. This chain uses TRBV13 with TRBJ1-3; unclear D gene. The CDR3 length is 14 residues. Germline assignment: CDR1 PRHDT and CDR2 FYEKMQ (reference sequence). The V end was cut by 5 bases, the J end by 2 bases, with 10 bases between. The CDR3 DNA sequence: TGTGCCAGCAGCCCCGGATGGGCTGGAAACACCATATATTTT. Protein sequence: CASSPGWAGNTIYF.

Ten or more counts support this clonotype. The gene calls are TRBV2 and TRBJ1-2; no firm D call. V was clipped by 0 bases and J by 4 bases, with 12 bases between them. The CDR3 has 15 amino acids. The V gene's germline CDR1 is SNHLY and CDR2 FYNNEI. The CDR3 loop is CASSEARHRSYGYTF. Written as DNA, the CDR3 is TGTGCCAGCAGTGAAGCGCGACACCGCAGCTATGGCTACACCTTC.

At least ten counts were recorded for this clonotype. The V and J genes are TRBV2 and TRBJ1-6; TRBD1 matches 8 bases. The V gene end was trimmed by 6 bases and the J gene end by 7 bases; junction bases not matched to a gene: 8. Germline-derived CDR1 and CDR2 are SNHLY and FYNNEI. The CDR3 is 15 amino acids. CDR3 loop: CASRQGVYQNSPLHF. The CDR3 DNA reads as TGTGCCAGCAGACAGGGGGTTTATCAGAATTCACCCCTCCACTTT.

The chain carries TRBV28 and TRBJ2-7; 7 nucleotides match TRBD1. The trim removed 4 bases at V and 6 bases at J, leaving 6 bases unmatched. This CDR3 has 13 residues. CDR1 MDHEN and CDR2 SYDVKM come from the germline V gene. The DNA of the CDR3 is TGTGCCAGCAGTTCGGGACAGTTCGGCGAGCAGTACTTC. As protein: CASSSGQFGEQYF.

With respect to this clonotype: Because it lacks the conserved phenylalanine or tryptophan at the end, this CDR3 is likely a read error. In DNA form, the CDR3 reads TGTGCCAGCAGTTTAGGGACAGATCCAGAGACCCAGTACTCC. Protein sequence: CASSLGTDPETQYS. The rearrangement joins TRBV12-3 or TRBV12-4 to TRBJ2-5; possible D gene TRBD1, 6 bases. The CDR3 spans 14 residues. Trimming removed 1 base from V and 4 bases from J, with 10 bases in between.

This chain uses TRBV19 with TRBJ2-7; 11 bases are shared with TRBD2. This CDR3 is 15 amino acids long. The junction had 6 bases not matched to a gene; V was cut back by 6 bases and J by 2 bases. Germline CDR1 LNHDA, CDR2 SQIVND (reference sequence). In DNA, the CDR3 is TGTGCCAGTAGCTTACTAGCGGGGGACCCCTACGAGCAGTACTTC. This codes for CASSLLAGDPYEQYF.

This clonotype was counted ten times or more. V and J are TRBV5-4 and TRBJ1-2; TRBD1 aligns across 7 bases. The CDR3 is 14 amino acids. After removal of 5 bases from V and 4 bases from J, the junction contained 8 bases not matched to a gene. CDR1 and CDR2 (germline): SGHNT, YYREEE (reference sequence). In DNA form, the CDR3 reads TGTGCCAGCAGTTTAGAGGCAGGGGGCTATGGCTACACCTTC. Amino acid sequence: CASSLEAGGYGYTF.